This T cell receptor (beta chain) was retrieved from a study of blood T cell repertoires in COVID-19. Whole-study context: Samples taken during acute and convalescent COVID-19 were collected in the United States, Italy and Spain.

Germline V gene lookup returns CDR1 SGHTA and CDR2 FQGNSA. The CDR3 has 14 amino acids. V trimming: 10 bases; J trimming: 3 bases; junction bases outside the gene matches: 9. In the original analysis: Cell counts per sample came from amplifying reference gene primers. Sequenced by immunoSEQ multiplex PCR; TCRdb stores in-frame clones only, minus some. V, J and clone size are those of that table, while D and trimming were read from the DNA. Here the sample spans approximately 150,000 clones, 85% to 90% being singletons. Seattle patient enrollment occurred during active infection, with longitudinal follow-up thereafter. This clone was counted a single time.

This chain uses TRBV7-2 with TRBJ2-1; TRBD1 agrees at 7 bases. The TCR was taken from a woman aged 80 or over with COVID-19, enrolled during active disease. Specimen: peripheral blood. CDR3 in DNA: TGTGCCACTGCCGGGACAGTCTACTACAATGAGCAGTTCTTC. As protein: CATAGTVYYNEQFF.